Below are 30 T cell receptor beta chains sequenced from a single sample in a study of CD8+CD57+ T cells in acquired aplastic anemia. Patients chosen for sequencing had CD8+CD57+ cells that had expanded, as shown by flow cytometry. For CDR3 and TCR beta VDJ profiling, genomic DNA was the template used. TCRdb reanalysed the reads using MiXCR and keeps one entry per CDR3 protein. Found here are 95,000 to 150,000 distinct CDR3 sequences, under 60% of them singletons; the top ten hold 25% to 30%. Sequenced input: sorted CD4+, CD8+, or CD8+CD57+ T cells (not recorded which) from PBMCs. Receptor source: a human donor with aplastic anemia.

The chain has TRBV19 and TRBJ1-5, with D unresolved. V was trimmed by 4 bases and J by 3 bases, leaving 16 bases between them. CDR3 length: 16 amino acids. Germline loops: CDR1 LNHDA, CDR2 SQIVND (reference sequence). For the CDR3, the DNA is TGTGCCAGTAGTAGTGGACCCGCGGGCGTCAATCAGCCCCAGCATTTT. Residues: CASSSGPAGVNQPQHF.

The chain couples TRBV15 to TRBJ2-1; D gene ambiguous. This CDR3 has 15 residues. Trimming pared 1 base from V and 5 bases from J, leaving 12 bases between. Germline lookup yields CDR1 LNHNV and CDR2 YYDKDF (reference sequence). CDR3 sequence reads: CATSRALDPNNEQFF. In nucleotides, the CDR3 is TGTGCCACCAGCAGAGCCCTGGACCCCAACAATGAGCAGTTCTTC.

This clonotype was seen ten or more times. DNA for the CDR3: TGTGCCAGCGTTCAAAGGGGTGGCTACACCTTC. Its protein is CASVQRGGYTF. The chain links TRBV2 to TRBJ1-2, with D possibly matching TRBD1 (5 bases). The CDR3 extends over 11 amino acids. Trimming took off 8 bases at V and 7 bases at J, with 11 bases between the two ends. Germline V gene data show CDR1 as SNHLY and CDR2 as FYNNEI.

This clonotype appeared once. A much bigger clone sits one base away, suggesting this may be a read error. The chain combines TRBV6-5 with TRBJ2-5, with D perhaps matching TRBD1 (6 bases). The ends were cut back, 1 base at V and 7 bases at J, with 16 bases in the middle. CDR1 MNHEY and CDR2 SVGAGI come from the germline V gene. This CDR3 is built from 15 residues. CDR3 DNA sequence: TGTGCCAGCAGTTACTTTTCCCAGGGGATGGGGACCCAGTACTTC. This sequence encodes CASSYFSQGMGTQYF.

In the case of this clonotype: Germline is not matched at one junction end, which may reflect a read error. This rearrangement joins TRBV5-1 to TRBJ1-1, with 9 bases aligning to TRBD1. The CDR3 consists of 16 residues. Germline V gene lookup returns CDR1 SGHRS and CDR2 YFSETQ. The CDR3 loop is CASSVDRGTGRVWLSF. In nucleotides, the CDR3 is TGCGCCAGCAGCGTAGATAGGGGGACAGGGAGAGTCTGGCTTTCTTTT.

This clonotype has only a few counts. The chain employs TRBV2 and TRBJ1-6, with a weak D call TRBD1 (6 bases). This CDR3 spans 14 amino acids. The V end lost 6 bases, the J end lost 9 bases, and 15 bases lay between the germline ends. From germline, CDR1 is SNHLY and CDR2 FYNNEI. This CDR3 is CASSWGAVGSPLHF. The CDR3 DNA is TGTGCCAGCAGCTGGGGGGCGGTAGGTTCACCCCTCCACTTT.

The rearrangement uses TRBV20-1 and TRBJ2-3, with D unclear. Per germline, CDR1 DFQATT and CDR2 SNEGSKA (reference sequence). The CDR3 extends over 10 amino acids. Deletions cut 3 bases from V and 6 bases from J, with 4 bases between. This CDR3 reads CSASLDTQYF. The CDR3 nucleotides are TGCAGTGCTAGCCTCGATACGCAGTATTTT.

This chain joins TRBV6-1 and TRBJ2-1; tentatively, D is TRBD1 (7 bases). This CDR3 is 12 amino acids long. Germline V lookup: CDR1 MNHNS, CDR2 SASEGT. The germline V and J ends were trimmed by 8 bases and 12 bases, with 17 bases remaining between them. CDR3 nucleotide sequence: TGTGCCAGCGGCAACAGGGGAGGAAGGCAGTTCTTC. It specifies CASGNRGGRQFF.

This chain links TRBV10-3 with TRBJ2-3; D gene ambiguous. Per the germline V gene, CDR1 is ENHRY and CDR2 is SYGVKD. The V end was cut by 2 bases, the J end by 1 base, with 13 bases between. The CDR3 totals 16 residues. CDR3 DNA: TGTGCCATCAGTGAGCCTGGAGCGAGCGGCACAGATACGCAGTATTTT. It codes for CAISEPGASGTDTQYF.

This clonotype has just a few counts. V gene TRBV5-1 combines with J gene TRBJ2-7; perhaps TRBD2 as D (6 bases). Germline V CDR1 and CDR2: SGHRS, YFSETQ. This CDR3 has 13 residues. V lost 2 bases to trimming and J lost 2 bases, with 8 bases between them. The DNA for the CDR3 is TGCGCCAGCAGCTTTAGCGGAACCTACGAGCAGTACTTC. This gives the protein CASSFSGTYEQYF.

This clonotype was detected only once. The chain recombines TRBV10-3 with TRBJ2-3; 9 bases align to TRBD1. The CDR3 has 14 residues. Per germline, CDR1 ENHRY and CDR2 SYGVKD. The trim removed 5 bases at V and 6 bases at J, leaving 6 bases unmatched. The CDR3 loop reads CAISTGTGYDTQYF. DNA of the CDR3: TGTGCCATCAGTACCGGGACAGGGTATGATACGCAGTATTTT.

This clonotype was counted many times. The V gene is TRBV7-9, the J gene TRBJ2-3, with D perhaps matching TRBD1 or TRBD2 (6 bases each). The length of the CDR3 is 12 residues. The V gene's germline CDR1 is SEHNR and CDR2 FQNEAQ (reference sequence). DNA for the CDR3: TGTCAGACCGGGGGCGAGGCAGATACGCAGTATTTT. As protein: CQTGGEADTQYF. Full variable domain (rest looked up from reference TRBV7-9 and TRBJ2-3): DTGVSQNPRHKITKRGQNVTFRCDPISEHNRLYWYRQTLGQGPEFLTYFQNEAQLEKSRLLSDRFSAERPKGSFSTLEIQRTEQGDSAMYLCQTGGEADTQYFGPGTRLTVL.

This chain joins TRBV20-1 and TRBJ2-5; perhaps TRBD2 as D (7 bases). Germline values: CDR1 DFQATT, CDR2 SNEGSKA (reference sequence). Trimming stripped 2 bases from V and 4 bases from J, with 11 bases between. There are 13 residues in the CDR3. The CDR3 region is CSARRRGGETQYF. The CDR3 coding sequence is TGCAGTGCTAGACGAAGGGGGGGAGAGACCCAGTACTTC.

This rearrangement joins TRBV4-1 to TRBJ1-1; D unresolved. This CDR3 has 14 residues. CDR1 MGHRA and CDR2 YSYEKL come from the germline V gene. Deletions cut 0 bases from V and 1 base from J, with 6 bases between. CDR3 in amino acids: CASSQDAGNTEAFF. The CDR3, as DNA: TGCGCCAGCAGCCAAGATGCAGGGAACACTGAAGCTTTCTTT.

V and J are TRBV12-3 or TRBV12-4 and TRBJ2-7; perhaps TRBD2 as D (6 bases). The CDR3 consists of 13 residues. V gave up 5 bases and J gave up 3 bases, with 11 bases separating them. The CDR3 nucleotides are TGTGCCAGCAGTCTTTGGAGGGTCTACGAGCAGTACTTC. Translating gives CASSLWRVYEQYF.

The table lists this clonotype with many counts. V gene TRBV2 combines with J gene TRBJ2-7; D gene ambiguous. V lost 7 bases and J 1 base, leaving 8 bases between the germline ends. In germline, CDR1 is SNHLY, CDR2 FYNNEI. This CDR3 is built from 12 residues. The CDR3 nucleotides are TGTGCCAGCATCGGGCAGTCCTACGAGCAGTACTTC. It encodes CASIGQSYEQYF.

This clonotype was detected ten times or more. The chain combines TRBV20-1 with TRBJ2-3; 9 nucleotides match TRBD2. The trim removed 6 bases at V and 0 bases at J, leaving 10 bases unmatched. Germline values: CDR1 DFQATT, CDR2 SNEGSKA (reference sequence). The CDR3 runs 16 residues. The CDR3, as DNA: TGCAGTGCCCTTCCCCCGGGACTAGCTAGCACAGATACGCAGTATTTT. It specifies CSALPPGLASTDTQYF.

This clonotype came up once. This sequence joins TRBV2 and TRBJ2-1, with 8 bases fitting TRBD1. Germline assignment: CDR1 SNHLY and CDR2 FYNNEI. The CDR3 runs 14 residues. The ends lost 6 bases at V and 5 bases at J; junction bases unmatched: 6. The CDR3 DNA reads as TGTGCCAGCAGAGGCGGGACAGGAAACAATGAGCAGTTCTTC. Protein: CASRGGTGNNEQFF.

About this clonotype itself: The junction does not match germline at one end; this may be a read error. CDR3 loop: CATSETENNGELFF. The CDR3 region has the DNA TGTGCCACCAGTGAAACAGAGAACAACGGGGAGCTGTTTTTT. The chain has TRBV24-1 and TRBJ2-2, with no clear D. CDR3 length: 14 amino acids. Germline-derived CDR1 and CDR2 are KGHDR and SFDVKD.

The chain employs TRBV24-1 and TRBJ2-3; TRBD2 agrees at 8 bases. Unmatched junction bases numbered 9, after V lost 11 bases and J lost 3 bases. This CDR3 is built from 14 residues. Looked up from germline, CDR1 is KGHDR and CDR2 is SFDVKD. In DNA form, the CDR3 reads TGTGCCAGCAGCCTCAGCGGGGGAACAGATACGCAGTATTTT. Its translation is CASSLSGGTDTQYF.

A note on this clonotype: Since a much larger clone is just one base distant, this may be a read error. This chain links TRBV27 with TRBJ2-7, with D possibly being TRBD2 (5 bases). Trimming left V 4 bases short and J 7 bases short, with 14 bases between. This CDR3 has 13 amino acids. Germline CDR1 MNHEY, CDR2 SMNVEV (reference sequence). CDR3 sequence: CASSCRTETEQYF. In DNA, the CDR3 is TGTGCCAGCAGTTGCAGGACTGAAACAGAGCAGTACTTC.

This clonotype was detected many times. This sequence joins TRBV30 and TRBJ2-7, with TRBD1 matching 9 bases. V lost 2 bases, J lost 5 bases, and 7 bases stayed unmatched. Germline V CDR1 and CDR2: GTSNPN, SVGIG (reference sequence). The CDR3 has 14 residues. Here the CDR3 reads CAWSPGTGSDEQYF. The CDR3 DNA follows: TGTGCCTGGAGTCCCGGGACAGGGAGCGACGAGCAGTACTTC.

Concerning this clonotype: This may stem from a read error, because a much larger clone lies one nucleotide away. The V gene is TRBV13, the J gene TRBJ1-1; D call uncertain. CDR3 length: 14 residues. Trimming shortened V by 3 bases and J by 1 base, and 9 bases separated the two germline ends. CDR1 and CDR2 (germline): PRHDT, FYEKMQ (reference sequence). The CDR3 DNA sequence: TGTGCCAGCAGCTTTAATTTCCCGAACACTGAAGCTTTCTTT. Its translation: CASSFNFPNTEAFF.

The V gene is TRBV20-1, the J gene TRBJ2-5; D unresolved. The CDR3 consists of 11 residues. CDR1 DFQATT and CDR2 SNEGSKA come from the germline V gene (reference sequence). V lost 4 bases and J lost 2, with 5 bases in between. The CDR3 here is CSAIQQETQYF. CDR3 nucleotides: TGCAGTGCTATTCAGCAAGAGACCCAGTACTTC.

The rearrangement links TRBV7-6 to TRBJ2-7; D gene ambiguous. V lost 6 bases to trimming and J lost 11 bases, with 17 bases between them. The CDR3 consists of 12 residues. Germline-derived CDR1 and CDR2 are SGHVS and FNYEAQ. CDR3 sequence reads: CASRRLIHREYF. In nucleotides, the CDR3 is TGTGCCAGCAGGAGACTCATTCATCGAGAGTACTTC.

This clonotype was recorded only once. The V gene is TRBV11-1, the J gene TRBJ1-1, with 9 bases lining up with TRBD1. The V and J ends lost 0 bases and 5 bases, in that order; junction bases with no gene match: 7. This CDR3 region has 16 residues. CDR1 is SGHAT and CDR2 is FQDESV in the germline V gene (reference sequence). The DNA for the CDR3 is TGTGCCAGCAGCTTAGCACAGGGGGCATCAGGAACTGAAGCTTTCTTT. Translating it yields CASSLAQGASGTEAFF.

This clonotype was seen a few times. No conserved phenylalanine or tryptophan is present at the end of the CDR3, so a read error is the likely explanation. The DNA is omitted, as the CDR3 cannot be located on it reliably, and the CDR3 follows TCRdb's listing. The CDR3 sequence is CASSSPGT. This chain joins TRBV19 and TRBJ2-1; TRBD1, the table's D call, was not compared with the DNA. Germline-derived CDR1 and CDR2 are LNHDA and SQIVND (reference sequence). The CDR3 extends over 8 residues, inclusive of both ends.

This clonotype was found a few times. A read error is possible here, since a much larger clone lies one base away. This chain uses TRBV19 with TRBJ2-2; D is perhaps TRBD1 or TRBD2 (5 bases each). V lost 3 bases, J lost 4 bases, and 15 bases lay in between. CDR1 is LNHDA and CDR2 is SQIVND in the germline V gene (reference sequence). CDR3 length: 16 amino acids. The CDR3 DNA sequence: TGTGCCAGTAGTATTCGCCGGGACGTCATCACCGGGGAGCTGTTTTTT. Protein product: CASSIRRDVITGELFF.

The chain joins TRBV7-3 to TRBJ1-6, with D unclear. Trimming took 2 bases from V and 8 from J, leaving 7 bases between them. This CDR3 region has 13 residues. CDR1 and CDR2 from the germline V gene are SGHTA and FQGTGA. The CDR3 nucleotides read TGTGCCAGCAGCTTAGAGCGCGATTCACCCCTCCACTTT. Translated: CASSLERDSPLHF.

The chain joins TRBV6-1 to TRBJ2-2; D tentatively reads TRBD1 or TRBD2 (5 bases each). This CDR3 spans 14 amino acids. The V gene lost 7 bases and the J gene lost 5 bases, with 14 bases spanning the gap. CDR1 is MNHNS and CDR2 is SASEGT in the germline V gene. DNA for the CDR3: TGTGCCAGCATGAGGGGTATGGGGACCGGGGAGCTGTTTTTT. Encoded protein: CASMRGMGTGELFF.